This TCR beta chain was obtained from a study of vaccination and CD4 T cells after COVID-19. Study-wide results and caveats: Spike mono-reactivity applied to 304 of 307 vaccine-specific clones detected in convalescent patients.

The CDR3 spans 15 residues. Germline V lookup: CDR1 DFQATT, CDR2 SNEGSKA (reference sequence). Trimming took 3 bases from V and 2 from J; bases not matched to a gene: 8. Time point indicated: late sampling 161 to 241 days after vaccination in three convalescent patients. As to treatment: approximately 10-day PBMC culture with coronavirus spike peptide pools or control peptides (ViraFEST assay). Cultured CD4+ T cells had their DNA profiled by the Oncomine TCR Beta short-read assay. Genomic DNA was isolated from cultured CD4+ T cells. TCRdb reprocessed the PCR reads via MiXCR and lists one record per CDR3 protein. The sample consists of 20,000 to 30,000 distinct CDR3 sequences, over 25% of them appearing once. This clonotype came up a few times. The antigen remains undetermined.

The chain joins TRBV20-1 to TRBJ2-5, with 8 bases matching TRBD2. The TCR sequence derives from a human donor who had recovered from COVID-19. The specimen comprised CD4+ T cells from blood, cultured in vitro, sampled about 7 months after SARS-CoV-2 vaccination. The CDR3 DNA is TGCAGTGCTAGTAGAAGCGGGAGAAGGCAAGAGACCCAGTACTTC. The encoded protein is CSASRSGRRQETQYF.